The clone carrying this T cell receptor (beta chain) was found once. Germline V gene data show CDR1 as MNHEY and CDR2 as SMNVEV (reference sequence). The CDR3 extends over 16 amino acids. Deletions cut 6 bases from V and 7 bases from J, with 21 bases between. The protocol was immunoSEQ multiplex PCR, while the TCRdb copy is restricted to in-frame clones and leaves out a portion. The sample has roughly 230,000 clones, around 83% seen once. The sample is drawn from a study of blood T cell repertoires in COVID-19. Study information: From T cells, B-cell-depleted T cells, or PBMCs came the material, which was cDNA or gDNA.

The chain joins TRBV27 to TRBJ1-4; D may be TRBD1 (5 bases). This receptor was identified in a woman in her forties or fifties with acute or convalescent COVID-19. Input material: peripheral blood. The CDR3 loop reads CASSLNRGGKSEKLFF. The DNA for the CDR3 is TGTGCCAGCAGCCTTAACCGGGGGGGAAAGTCTGAAAAACTGTTTTTT. Supplemented by reference TRBV27 and TRBJ1-4, the full variable domain reads EAQVTQNPRYLITVTGKKLTVTCSQNMNHEYMSWYRQDPGLGLRQIYYSMNVEVTDKGDVPEGYKVSRKEKRNFPLILESPSPNQTSLYFCASSLNRGGKSEKLFFGSGTQLSVL.